The clone carrying this T cell receptor (beta chain) is medium-sized in the sample. No antigen is known for it. The TRBV12-4/TRBJ1-2 clonotypes were amplified using barcode primers with ligated adaptors. TCRdb reanalysed the multiplex PCR reads using MiXCR and keeps one entry per CDR3 protein. Altogether roughly 2,300 distinct CDR3 sequences are present, 0.85% to 1.1% being singletons, with the ten largest covering roughly 15%. The length of the CDR3 is 17 residues. J was trimmed by 7 bases and V by 6 bases; bases with no gene match: 18. Tregs were sorted as CD4+CD25+CD127-/low cells. Overall study results and limits: Tumor Tregs overlapped most with tumor, then blood, naive CD4+ cells. About 13% of tumor Treg sequences matched naive CD4+ cells.

This chain links TRBV12-3 or TRBV12-4 with TRBJ1-2; 9 bases match TRBD1. What was sequenced was tumor-infiltrating Tregs sorted from the breast tumor. This sequence originates from a female donor with breast cancer. CDR3 amino acids: CASRPTGTGLRSGGYTF. The CDR3 DNA follows: TGTGCCAGCAGGCCCACCGGGACAGGGCTAAGATCGGGTGGCTACACCTTC.